A selection of T cell receptor beta chains follows, all from one sample in a study of blood T cell repertoires in COVID-19. Using immunoSEQ multiplex PCR, the repertoire was profiled, and TCRdb retains in-frame clones only, with some absent. Of about 240,000 clones listed, over 80% are singletons. The sequencing input was peripheral blood. Every receptor here comes from a woman aged 60 to 75 with active or convalescent COVID-19. CDR3s include the opening cysteine and the closing phenylalanine or tryptophan. The D gene is left open where the match is weak.

>TRBV18|TRBD1|TRBJ2-3
CASSPEIKGQGQSTDTQYF
>TRBV30|TRBD1|TRBJ1-5
CAWSPRTGGFVGQPQHF
>TRBV19|-|TRBJ1-2
CASLVSAVNYGYTF
>TRBV24-1|TRBD2|TRBJ2-1
CATSDLGGSGNRLTQFF
>TRBV6-5|-|TRBJ1-6
CASWGGQNSPLHF
>TRBV7-3|TRBD2|TRBJ2-1
CASSFIAGDYNEQFF
>TRBV7-3|TRBD2|TRBJ2-2
CASSPGLAENTGELFF
>TRBV4-2|-|TRBJ2-2
CASSQAVLSTGELFF
>TRBV11-2|-|TRBJ1-1
CASSLVAGRTEAFF
>TRBV19|TRBD1|TRBJ1-2
CASRQGLNYGYTF
>TRBV15|TRBD1|TRBJ1-4
CATSRVTGGDEKLFF
>TRBV9|TRBD1|TRBJ1-2
CASSPLGQKYGYTF
>TRBV28|TRBD2|TRBJ2-3
CASSFRGGASDTQYF
>TRBV15|-|TRBJ1-6
CATSRDASSSYNSPLHF
>TRBV29-1|-|TRBJ1-1
CSVGLSPGDTEAFF
>TRBV10-3|-|TRBJ1-2
CAISGFDTRGGYGYTF
>TRBV19|-|TRBJ2-1
CASSMEVPSSYNEQFF
>TRBV3-1/TRBV3-2|-|TRBJ1-5
CASSQEQGYQPQHF
>TRBV7-9|-|TRBJ2-3
CASSLETTASTDTQYF
>TRBV27|TRBD1|TRBJ2-1
CASSRRGGRSLSEDYNEQFF
>TRBV5-1|-|TRBJ2-1
CASSLVGLTGEQFF
>TRBV7-2|TRBD2|TRBJ2-1
CASSLEGWRGVSQFF